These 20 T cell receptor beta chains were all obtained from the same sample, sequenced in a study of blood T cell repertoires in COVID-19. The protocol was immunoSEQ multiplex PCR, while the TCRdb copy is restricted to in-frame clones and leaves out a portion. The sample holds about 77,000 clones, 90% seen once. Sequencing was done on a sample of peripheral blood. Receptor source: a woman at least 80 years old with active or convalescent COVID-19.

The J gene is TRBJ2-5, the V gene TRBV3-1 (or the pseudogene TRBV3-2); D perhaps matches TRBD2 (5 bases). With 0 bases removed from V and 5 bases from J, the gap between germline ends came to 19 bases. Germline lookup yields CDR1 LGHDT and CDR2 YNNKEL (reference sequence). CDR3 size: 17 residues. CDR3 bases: TGTGCCAGCAGCCAAGAACCTTCTTGGGGAGCAAAGGAGACCCAGTACTTC. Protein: CASSQEPSWGAKETQYF.

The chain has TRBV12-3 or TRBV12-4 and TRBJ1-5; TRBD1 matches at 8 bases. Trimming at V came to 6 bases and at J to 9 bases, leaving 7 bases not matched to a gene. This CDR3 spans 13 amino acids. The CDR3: CASRDRERRPQHF. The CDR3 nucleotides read TGTGCCAGCAGGGACAGGGAGAGAAGGCCCCAGCATTTT.

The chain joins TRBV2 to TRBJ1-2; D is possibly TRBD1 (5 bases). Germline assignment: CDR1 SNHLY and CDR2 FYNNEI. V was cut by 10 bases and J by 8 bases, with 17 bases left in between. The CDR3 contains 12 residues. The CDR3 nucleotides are TGTGCCACCGACAGAGTTTTAGGGGGCTACACCTTC. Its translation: CATDRVLGGYTF.

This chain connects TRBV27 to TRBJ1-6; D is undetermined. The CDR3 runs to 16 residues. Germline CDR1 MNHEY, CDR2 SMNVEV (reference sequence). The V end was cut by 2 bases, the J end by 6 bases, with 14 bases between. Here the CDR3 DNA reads TGTGCCAGCAGTTTAAACGGTCCTCCACTTAATTCACCCCTCCACTTT. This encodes CASSLNGPPLNSPLHF.

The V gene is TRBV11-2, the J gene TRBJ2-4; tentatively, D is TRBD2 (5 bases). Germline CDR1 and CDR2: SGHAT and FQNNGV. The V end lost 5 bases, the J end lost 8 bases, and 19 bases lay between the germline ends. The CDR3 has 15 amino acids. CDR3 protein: CASSLTAGLGYIQYF. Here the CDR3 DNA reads TGTGCCAGCAGCCTAACCGCCGGACTCGGGTACATTCAGTACTTC.

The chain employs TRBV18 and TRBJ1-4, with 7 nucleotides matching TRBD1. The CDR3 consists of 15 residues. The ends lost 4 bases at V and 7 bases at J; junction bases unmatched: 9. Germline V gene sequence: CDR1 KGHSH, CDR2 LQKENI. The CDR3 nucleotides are TGTGCCAGCTCACTCGGAGCAGGGGGAGGTGAAAAACTGTTTTTT. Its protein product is CASSLGAGGGEKLFF.

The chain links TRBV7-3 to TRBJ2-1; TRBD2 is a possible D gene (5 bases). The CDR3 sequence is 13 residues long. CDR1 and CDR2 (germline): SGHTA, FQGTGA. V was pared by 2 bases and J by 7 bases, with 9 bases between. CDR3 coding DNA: TGTGCCAGCAGCTTATCGGGGAAGAATGAGCAGTTCTTC. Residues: CASSLSGKNEQFF.

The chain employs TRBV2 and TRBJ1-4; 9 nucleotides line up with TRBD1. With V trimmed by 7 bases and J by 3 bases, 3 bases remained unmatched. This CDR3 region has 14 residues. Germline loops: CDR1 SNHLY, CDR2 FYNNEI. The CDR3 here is CASTRDRANEKLFF. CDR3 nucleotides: TGTGCCAGCACTAGGGACAGGGCTAATGAAAAACTGTTTTTT. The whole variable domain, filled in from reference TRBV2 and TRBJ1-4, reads EPEVTQTPSHQVTQMGQEVILRCVPISNHLYFYWYRQILGQKVEFLVSFYNNEISEKSEIFDDQFSVERPDGSNFTLKIRSTKLEDSAMYFCASTRDRANEKLFFGSGTQLSVL.

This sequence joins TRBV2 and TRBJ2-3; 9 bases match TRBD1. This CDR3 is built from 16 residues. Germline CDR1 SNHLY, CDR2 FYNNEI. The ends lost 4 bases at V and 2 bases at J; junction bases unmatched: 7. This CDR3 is CASSVQGQGLTDTQYF. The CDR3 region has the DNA TGTGCCAGCAGTGTTCAGGGACAGGGACTCACAGATACGCAGTATTTT.

CDR3 nucleotides: TGTGCCAGCAGCTTGTATTCAGGGGTCAACAATCAGCCCCAGCATTTT. Its translation is CASSLYSGVNNQPQHF. The V call is TRBV5-6, the J call TRBJ1-5; a weak D match, TRBD1 (6 bases). V was trimmed by 1 base and J by 3 bases, leaving 14 bases between them. Germline V gene sequence: CDR1 SGHDT, CDR2 YYEEEE. CDR3 length: 16 amino acids.

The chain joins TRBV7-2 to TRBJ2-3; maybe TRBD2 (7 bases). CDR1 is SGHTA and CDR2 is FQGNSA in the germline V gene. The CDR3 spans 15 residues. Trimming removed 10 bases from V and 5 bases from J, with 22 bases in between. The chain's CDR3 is CATKPDGGPGDTQYF. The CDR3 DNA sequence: TGTGCCACCAAGCCAGACGGGGGGCCGGGAGATACGCAGTATTTT.

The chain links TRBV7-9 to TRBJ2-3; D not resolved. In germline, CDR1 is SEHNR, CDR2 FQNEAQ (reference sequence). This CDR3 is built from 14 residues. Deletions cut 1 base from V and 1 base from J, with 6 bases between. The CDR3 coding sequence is TGTGCCAGCAGCTTAGGTTCCGGCACAGATACGCAGTATTTT. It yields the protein CASSLGSGTDTQYF. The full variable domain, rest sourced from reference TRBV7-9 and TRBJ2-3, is DTGVSQNPRHKITKRGQNVTFRCDPISEHNRLYWYRQTLGQGPEFLTYFQNEAQLEKSRLLSDRFSAERPKGSFSTLEIQRTEQGDSAMYLCASSLGSGTDTQYFGPGTRLTVL.

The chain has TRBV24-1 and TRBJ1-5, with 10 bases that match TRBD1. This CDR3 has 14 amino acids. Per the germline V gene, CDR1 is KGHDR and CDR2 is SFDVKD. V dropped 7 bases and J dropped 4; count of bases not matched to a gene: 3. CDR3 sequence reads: CATSRQGANQPQHF. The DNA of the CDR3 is TGTGCCACCAGCAGACAGGGGGCGAATCAGCCCCAGCATTTT.

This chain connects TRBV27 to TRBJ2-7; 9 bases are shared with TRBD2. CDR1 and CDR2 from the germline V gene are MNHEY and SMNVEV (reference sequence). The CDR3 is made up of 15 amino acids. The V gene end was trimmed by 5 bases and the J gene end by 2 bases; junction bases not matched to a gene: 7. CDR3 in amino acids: CASSPGGGVTYEQYF. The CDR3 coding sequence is TGTGCCAGCAGTCCCGGCGGGGGGGTTACCTACGAGCAGTACTTC.

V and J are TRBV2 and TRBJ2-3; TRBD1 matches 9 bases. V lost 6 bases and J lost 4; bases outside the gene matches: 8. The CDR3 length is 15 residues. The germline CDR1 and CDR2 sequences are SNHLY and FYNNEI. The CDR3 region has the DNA TGTGCCAGCAGCACTAATACAGGGGGCGCAGATACGCAGTATTTT. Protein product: CASSTNTGGADTQYF.

The CDR3 nucleotides are TGCGCCAGCAGCTTGGCGAGGTTCCAGAACACCGGGGAGCTGTTTTTT. Amino acid sequence: CASSLARFQNTGELFF. The chain couples TRBV5-1 to TRBJ2-2, with no clear D. Deletions cut 0 bases from V and 1 base from J, with 10 bases between. Germline CDR1 and CDR2: SGHRS and YFSETQ. CDR3 length: 16 amino acids.

In DNA, the CDR3 is TGTGCCAGCAGTCCCATAGTAGTCCCCACAGATACGCAGTATTTT. Translating it yields CASSPIVVPTDTQYF. V usage is TRBV6-5 and J usage is TRBJ2-3, with D unclear. V was trimmed by 5 bases and J by 2 bases, leaving 14 bases between them. Germline values: CDR1 MNHEY, CDR2 SVGAGI. CDR3 length: 15 residues.

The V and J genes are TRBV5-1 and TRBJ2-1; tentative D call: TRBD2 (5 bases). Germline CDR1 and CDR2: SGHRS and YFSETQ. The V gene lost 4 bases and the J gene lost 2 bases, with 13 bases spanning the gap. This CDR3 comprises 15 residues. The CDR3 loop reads CASSPAGTTYNEQFF. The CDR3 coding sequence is TGCGCCAGCAGCCCTGCGGGCACGACCTACAATGAGCAGTTCTTC.

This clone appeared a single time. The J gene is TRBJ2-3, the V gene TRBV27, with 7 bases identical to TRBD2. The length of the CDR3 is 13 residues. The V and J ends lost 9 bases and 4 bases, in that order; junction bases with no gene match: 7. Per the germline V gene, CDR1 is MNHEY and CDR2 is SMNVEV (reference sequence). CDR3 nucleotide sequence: TGTGCCAGTACCCCTCGGGGGGCAGATACGCAGTATTTT. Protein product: CASTPRGADTQYF.

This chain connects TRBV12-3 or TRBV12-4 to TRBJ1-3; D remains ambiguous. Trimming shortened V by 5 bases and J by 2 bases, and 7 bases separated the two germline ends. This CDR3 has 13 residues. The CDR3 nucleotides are TGTGCCAGCAGTCCATTCCCTGGAAACACCATATATTTT. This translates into CASSPFPGNTIYF.